The clone carrying this TCR beta chain has just a few counts. The trim removed 5 bases at V and 0 bases at J, leaving 4 bases unmatched. Germline CDR1 SGHAT, CDR2 FQDESV (reference sequence). This CDR3 comprises 15 residues. These data belong to a study of cytomegalovirus exposure and HLA in healthy donors. This PCR relied on a set of 60 Vbeta primers and 13 Jbeta primers. Here immunoSEQ multiplex PCR was the method, and the copy in TCRdb shows in-frame clones only, minus some. Of 180,000 or so clones listed, 75% to 80% are singletons. This sequence was found in a female donor in good health and CMV-seronegative. Source material: PBMCs. V is TRBV11-1 and J is TRBJ2-1, with 7 nucleotides matching TRBD2. CDR3 sequence (DNA): TGTGCCAGCAGCCGGACTAGGAGCTCCTACAATGAGCAGTTCTTC. The encoded protein is CASSRTRSSYNEQFF.